Below are 5 T cell receptor beta chains sequenced from a single sample in a study of control samples from healthy donors and cancer patients. This table comes from immunoSEQ multiplex PCR, and its TCRdb copy is limited to in-frame clones, with some not included. The repertoire holds 100,000 to 150,000 clones, with approximately 90% as singletons. Sequencing was done on a sample of blood. These receptors all stem from a woman between 50 and 59 years old in good health.

V usage is TRBV19 and J usage is TRBJ1-1; D is unresolved. Trimming stripped 3 bases from V and 0 bases from J, with 11 bases between. This CDR3 spans 15 amino acids. Germline V gene lookup returns CDR1 LNHDA and CDR2 SQIVND (reference sequence). CDR3 sequence (DNA): TGTGCCAGTAGTATTATTGCAGGTATGAACACTGAAGCTTTCTTT. Translating gives CASSIIAGMNTEAFF.

The chain recombines TRBV6-5 with TRBJ1-5, with D hard to call. The CDR3 runs 10 residues. Trimming took 9 bases from V and 5 from J, leaving 5 bases between them. Germline lookup yields CDR1 MNHEY and CDR2 SVGAGI. Here the CDR3 reads CASFYQPQHF. CDR3 sequence (DNA): TGTGCCAGTTTCTATCAGCCCCAGCATTTT.

The chain's CDR3 is CATSVSGTDIYGYTF. CDR3 sequence (DNA): TGTGCCACCAGTGTCTCCGGGACAGATATCTATGGCTACACCTTC. This rearrangement joins TRBV24-1 to TRBJ1-2; TRBD1 agrees at 7 bases. V lost 5 bases to trimming and J lost 4 bases; unmatched junction nucleotides: 9. CDR1 is KGHDR and CDR2 is SFDVKD in the germline V gene. This CDR3 has 15 amino acids.

The chain employs TRBV28 and TRBJ1-2, with no clear D. This CDR3 is 11 amino acids long. CDR1 MDHEN and CDR2 SYDVKM come from the germline V gene. Between the trimmed V and J ends, which lost 6 bases and 1 base, there was a span of 3 bases. The CDR3 reads CASRINYGYTF. The CDR3 nucleotides read TGTGCCAGCAGAATTAACTATGGCTACACCTTC.

This sequence joins TRBV5-1 and TRBJ1-2; a weak D match, TRBD1 (6 bases). This CDR3 spans 17 amino acids. CDR1 is SGHRS, CDR2 YFSETQ, per germline. V shed 4 bases and J shed 3 bases, with 22 bases lying between them. CDR3 DNA: TGCGCCAGCAGCCCCCGAAAATTACAGGGTTCGCACTATGGCTACACCTTC. Amino acid sequence: CASSPRKLQGSHYGYTF.